The 15 T cell receptor beta chains below all came from one sample that was sequenced in a study of blood T cell repertoires in COVID-19. Clones were read by immunoSEQ multiplex PCR, and TCRdb kept only the in-frame ones, dropping some. Among fewer than 350,000 clones listed, roughly 87% were seen once. The sample taken for sequencing was PBMCs or T cells enriched from blood (not recorded which). The receptors come from a woman under 40 who had recovered from COVID-19.

The chain is built from TRBV5-4 and TRBJ2-1, with no clear D. Trimming cost V 0 bases and J 6 bases, with 10 bases left between them. CDR3 length equals 14 residues. Germline CDR1 reads SGHNT; CDR2 reads YYREEE (reference sequence). CDR3 in DNA: TGTGCCAGCAGCTTGGACTTGCTGGTCAATGAGCAGTTCTTC. Residues: CASSLDLLVNEQFF.

The CDR3 DNA sequence: TGTGCCACCAGTGATTCCCTACTAGCGGGAGGTGCCCAGTACTTC. Protein: CATSDSLLAGGAQYF. The V gene is TRBV24-1, the J gene TRBJ2-5, with TRBD2 matching over 12 bases. The ends lost 2 bases at V and 9 bases at J; junction bases unmatched: 6. The germline V gene has CDR1 KGHDR and CDR2 SFDVKD. This CDR3 is built from 15 residues.

The V and J genes are TRBV24-1 and TRBJ1-4, with a possible D match to TRBD1 (6 bases). V dropped 2 bases and J dropped 5 bases, with 8 bases sitting between them. The length of the CDR3 is 14 residues. Germline-derived CDR1 and CDR2 are KGHDR and SFDVKD. In nucleotides, the CDR3 is TGTGCCACCAGTGATTGGGGGCCGAATGAAAAACTGTTTTTT. Amino acids: CATSDWGPNEKLFF.

The table lists this clone with a count of one. The chain uses TRBV5-1 and TRBJ1-3, with a tentative D call TRBD1 (5 bases). In germline, CDR1 is SGHRS, CDR2 YFSETQ. The CDR3 covers 15 residues. Deletions cut 5 bases from V and 0 bases from J, with 12 bases between. As DNA, the CDR3 is TGCGCCAGCAGGGGGTCGGGACTCTCTGGAAACACCATATATTTT. This codes for CASRGSGLSGNTIYF.

The chain carries TRBV27 and TRBJ2-7, with D tentatively TRBD2 (5 bases). The germline gives CDR1 MNHEY, CDR2 SMNVEV (reference sequence). The CDR3 is 14 residues long. V gave up 2 bases and J gave up 5 bases, with 13 bases separating them. CDR3 nucleotides: TGTGCCAGCAGTTTAATGGGTAGGAGGAACGAGCAGTACTTC. Its translation is CASSLMGRRNEQYF.

This clone was recorded only once. The chain uses TRBV5-8 and TRBJ2-7, with D perhaps TRBD2 (5 bases). The V gene lost 1 base and the J gene lost 2 bases, with 10 bases spanning the gap. The CDR3 consists of 14 residues. The germline V gene encodes CDR1 SGHTS and CDR2 YDEGEE. The CDR3 sequence is CASSLLDLAYEQYF. In nucleotides, the CDR3 is TGTGCCAGCAGCTTGTTGGACTTGGCCTACGAGCAGTACTTC.

This chain uses TRBV6-5 with TRBJ2-2; 7 bases agree with TRBD2. Germline loops: CDR1 MNHEY, CDR2 SVGAGI. This CDR3 has 14 amino acids. V lost 9 bases and J lost 6; bases outside the gene matches: 10. The CDR3 DNA follows: TGTGCCAGTGCTTGGAGGGAGGGTTCCGGGGAGCTGTTTTTT. It codes for CASAWREGSGELFF.

The V and J genes are TRBV7-9 and TRBJ1-1; D unresolved. Trimming stripped 8 bases from V and 8 bases from J, with 24 bases between. Germline V CDR1 and CDR2: SEHNR, FQNEAQ (reference sequence). This CDR3 has 15 residues. The CDR3 bases are TGTGCCAGCGGGCTAGCGAATCGTTGGAGAGCCGAAGCTTTCTTT. Residues: CASGLANRWRAEAFF. The whole variable domain, filled in from reference TRBV7-9 and TRBJ1-1, reads DTGVSQNPRHKITKRGQNVTFRCDPISEHNRLYWYRQTLGQGPEFLTYFQNEAQLEKSRLLSDRFSAERPKGSFSTLEIQRTEQGDSAMYLCASGLANRWRAEAFFGQGTRLTVV.

The V gene is TRBV19, the J gene TRBJ1-3; 9 nucleotides agree with TRBD1. The CDR3 has 19 amino acids. Germline V gene lookup returns CDR1 LNHDA and CDR2 SQIVND (reference sequence). With V trimmed by 6 bases and J by 0 bases, 15 bases remained unmatched. This chain's CDR3 is CASSFRSTGGGISGNTIYF. CDR3 bases: TGTGCCAGTAGCTTTCGCTCAACAGGGGGCGGAATCTCTGGAAACACCATATATTTT. The whole variable domain, filled in from reference TRBV19 and TRBJ1-3, reads DGGITQSPKYLFRKEGQNVTLSCEQNLNHDAMYWYRQDPGQGLRLIYYSQIVNDFQKGDIAEGYSVSREKKESFPLTVTSAQKNPTAFYLCASSFRSTGGGISGNTIYFGEGSWLTVV.

The chain carries TRBV6-5 and TRBJ2-2; 10 positions agree with TRBD2. V was pared by 6 bases and J by 4 bases, with 5 bases of the junction left unmatched. Germline V gene sequence: CDR1 MNHEY, CDR2 SVGAGI. This CDR3 region has 15 residues. CDR3 loop: CASRSLAGVTGELFF. DNA for the CDR3: TGTGCCAGCAGAAGTCTAGCGGGGGTCACCGGGGAGCTGTTTTTT.

V gene TRBV20-1 combines with J gene TRBJ2-2; D remains ambiguous. Germline values: CDR1 DFQATT, CDR2 SNEGSKA (reference sequence). The CDR3 runs 13 residues. V gave up 3 bases and J gave up 1 base, with 6 bases separating them. The CDR3 here is CSASWQNTGELFF. The CDR3, as DNA: TGCAGTGCTAGTTGGCAGAACACCGGGGAGCTGTTTTTT.

The chain recombines TRBV27 with TRBJ2-7; 7 nucleotides agree with TRBD1. J gave up 6 bases and V 3 bases, and 5 bases lay outside the gene matches. There are 13 residues in the CDR3. The V gene's germline CDR1 is MNHEY and CDR2 SMNVEV (reference sequence). The CDR3 DNA is TGTGCCAGCAGTTTCTTAGGGGGCCGCGAGCAGTACTTC. Amino acids: CASSFLGGREQYF.

The chain has TRBV4-1 and TRBJ1-4, with unresolved D. Trimming took 4 bases from V and 0 from J, leaving 9 bases between them. CDR1 is MGHRA, CDR2 YSYEKL, per germline. This CDR3 spans 15 amino acids. The DNA of the CDR3 is TGCGCCAGCAGCCTTAGACATACAACTAATGAAAAACTGTTTTTT. Translating it yields CASSLRHTTNEKLFF.

The chain carries TRBV27 and TRBJ2-1; TRBD1 matches 8 bases. Per germline, CDR1 MNHEY and CDR2 SMNVEV (reference sequence). V shed 5 bases and J 7 bases; nucleotides not matched to a gene: 25. The CDR3 consists of 20 residues. In nucleotides, the CDR3 is TGTGCCAGCAGTGCTCACCGGGACAGGCGTGGAAAATTAGTGTTGAATGAGCAGTTCTTC. Protein: CASSAHRDRRGKLVLNEQFF.

A remark on this clone: Other DNA variants within this sample encode the same CDR3. The rearrangement links TRBV5-1 to TRBJ2-5; 10 nucleotides align to TRBD2. There are 13 residues in the CDR3. V lost 2 bases, J lost 5 bases, and 0 bases stayed unmatched. Germline lookup yields CDR1 SGHRS and CDR2 YFSETQ. The CDR3 loop reads CASSLAGGETQYF. The CDR3 region has the DNA TGCGCCAGCAGCTTAGCGGGGGGGGAGACCCAGTACTTC.